The 14 T cell receptor beta chains below come from one sample, sequenced in a study of blood T cells in healthy people across ages (dated by TCRdb to 2014 to 2015). Library preparation was by 5' RACE. The data were produced on an Illumina HiSeq 2500. A second roughly 6 to 12 cycle PCR used a sample-barcoded 5' primer and a J-beta primer mix. TCRdb reworked the public reads: Q25 trimming with fastp, MiXCR clone assembly, productive beta chains retained. Records with the same CDR3 protein are collapsed into one entry carrying the most frequent genes and DNA. Counted in this sample were roughly 800,000 distinct CDR3 sequences; less than 70% of them appeared once. Of the sample, approximately 40% falls within the top ten clones. The source material was blood. The receptor set was obtained from a man older than 75 in good health.

The V call is TRBV10-3, the J call TRBJ2-1; tentatively, D is TRBD2 (6 bases). The CDR3 runs to 19 residues. Per germline, CDR1 ENHRY and CDR2 SYGVKD. V was clipped by 1 base and J by 5 bases, with 24 bases between them. This CDR3 is CAISEFRIAGGELDNEQFF. The CDR3 DNA reads as TGTGCCATCAGTGAGTTCAGAATCGCTGGCGGGGAACTAGACAATGAGCAGTTCTTC.

V usage is TRBV29-1 and J usage is TRBJ1-1, with a weak D call TRBD1 (6 bases). The CDR3 has 13 residues. Germline V lookup: CDR1 SQVTM, CDR2 ANQGSEA. V dropped 6 bases and J dropped 2 bases, with 13 bases sitting between them. The CDR3 protein is CSVSDRLNTEAFF. The CDR3 DNA follows: TGCAGCGTCTCGGACAGACTAAACACTGAAGCTTTCTTT.

V and J are TRBV28 and TRBJ2-7; 7 bases are a match to TRBD1. Unmatched junction bases numbered 11, after V lost 6 bases and J lost 3 bases. CDR3 size: 15 residues. The V gene's germline CDR1 is MDHEN and CDR2 SYDVKM. The CDR3: CASRFIGTVNYEQYF. Written as DNA, the CDR3 is TGTGCCAGCAGGTTTATCGGGACAGTCAACTACGAGCAGTACTTC.

This clonotype was picked up a small number of times. The chain couples TRBV4-1 to TRBJ1-5, with D hard to call. Germline V gives CDR1 MGHRA, CDR2 YSYEKL. Trimming stripped 1 base from V and 0 bases from J, with 19 bases between. This CDR3 spans 19 amino acids. The CDR3 region is CASSQGREGGSYSNQPQHF. The CDR3 DNA is TGCGCCAGCAGCCAAGGACGTGAAGGCGGAAGTTATAGCAATCAGCCCCAGCATTTT.

This clonotype was counted ten times or more. The chain uses TRBV5-8 and TRBJ1-5; the match to TRBD1 covers 9 bases. Germline V CDR1 and CDR2: SGHTS, YDEGEE. V was pared by 0 bases and J by 2 bases, with 3 bases of the junction left unmatched. This CDR3 is built from 16 residues. The CDR3 region is CASSLAGQGGNQPQHF. CDR3 DNA: TGTGCCAGCAGCTTGGCGGGACAGGGTGGCAATCAGCCCCAGCATTTT.

The chain links TRBV6-6 to TRBJ2-5, with D perhaps matching TRBD2 (5 bases). Trimming shortened V by 0 bases and J by 5 bases, and 13 bases separated the two germline ends. The CDR3 loop spans 15 amino acids. Germline CDR1 is MNHNY and CDR2 is SVGAGI (reference sequence). The CDR3 here is CASSYSTGLGETQYF. DNA of the CDR3: TGTGCCAGCAGTTACTCGACTGGACTTGGGGAGACCCAGTACTTC.

This clonotype was detected only once. J is TRBJ1-6 and V is TRBV25-1; maybe TRBD1 (6 bases). The CDR3 sequence is 14 residues long. Per germline, CDR1 MGHDK and CDR2 SYGVNS. V lost 0 bases and J lost 8, with 8 bases in between. CDR3 sequence reads: CASSEYRGDSPLHF. CDR3 bases: TGTGCCAGCAGTGAATACAGGGGTGATTCACCCCTCCACTTT.

The sample holds one count of this clonotype. The chain carries TRBV12-3 or TRBV12-4 and TRBJ2-4; 7 bases map to TRBD1. The closer fit of TRBJ2-7 to the DNA end suggests the J call may be wrong. The CDR3 has 13 residues. In DNA form, the CDR3 reads TGTGCCAGCACCACGGACAGGATCTGCGAGCAGTACTTC. It encodes CASTTDRICEQYF.

The chain combines TRBV24-1 with TRBJ2-1; D is unresolved. V was pared by 3 bases and J by 6 bases, with 17 bases between. This CDR3 has 16 residues. CDR1 and CDR2 (germline): KGHDR, SFDVKD. The CDR3: CATSDPAASVSNEQFF. The CDR3 bases are TGTGCCACCAGTGATCCGGCGGCCAGTGTAAGCAATGAGCAGTTCTTC.

CDR3 DNA: TGTGCCAGCAGCGCCTCCGGGACAGCCACCTACGAGCAGTACTTC. It yields the protein CASSASGTATYEQYF. This chain joins TRBV5-5 and TRBJ2-7, with 7 bases that match TRBD1. CDR1 and CDR2 (germline): SGHKS, YYEKEE (reference sequence). V shed 4 bases, J shed 2 bases, and the junction held 9 bases outside the gene matches. There are 15 residues in the CDR3. Combining the CDR3 with reference TRBV5-5 and TRBJ2-7 gives the whole variable domain DAGVTQSPTHLIKTRGQQVTLRCSPISGHKSVSWYQQVLGQGPQFIFQYYEKEERGRGNFPDRFSARQFPNYSSELNVNALLLGDSALYLCASSASGTATYEQYFGPGTRLTVT.

The chain has TRBV28 and TRBJ2-7; TRBD1 matches 8 bases. Germline loops: CDR1 MDHEN, CDR2 SYDVKM. The CDR3 is 15 residues long. V lost 5 bases, J lost 7 bases, and 13 bases stayed unmatched. CDR3 in amino acids: CASSTLSGQGREQYF. CDR3 bases: TGTGCCAGCAGTACCCTATCTGGACAGGGAAGGGAGCAGTACTTC.

V gene TRBV10-3 combines with J gene TRBJ2-6; D is perhaps TRBD2 (7 bases). The CDR3 spans 17 residues. Germline CDR1 ENHRY, CDR2 SYGVKD. V lost 5 bases and J 0 bases, leaving 14 bases between the germline ends. The CDR3 is CAISWGGPSSGANVLTF. The CDR3, as DNA: TGTGCCATCAGTTGGGGGGGGCCGAGCTCTGGGGCCAACGTCCTGACTTTC.

Written as DNA, the CDR3 is TGCAGTGTTCGATGGGCCGGGGAGACCCAGTACTTC. This encodes CSVRWAGETQYF. This chain joins TRBV20-1 and TRBJ2-5, with D hard to call. Looked up from germline, CDR1 is DFQATT and CDR2 is SNEGSKA (reference sequence). The V gene lost 7 bases and the J gene lost 5 bases, with 14 bases spanning the gap. The CDR3 extends over 12 amino acids.

This clonotype was observed a handful of times. V gene TRBV4-2 combines with J gene TRBJ2-7, with TRBD2 as a possible D gene (5 bases). The CDR3 length is 14 residues. V was trimmed by 2 bases and J by 6 bases, leaving 14 bases between them. In germline, CDR1 is LGHNA, CDR2 YNFKEQ. The CDR3 here is CASSQREYLGEQYF. Here the CDR3 DNA reads TGTGCCAGCAGCCAAAGGGAGTACCTGGGCGAGCAGTACTTC.